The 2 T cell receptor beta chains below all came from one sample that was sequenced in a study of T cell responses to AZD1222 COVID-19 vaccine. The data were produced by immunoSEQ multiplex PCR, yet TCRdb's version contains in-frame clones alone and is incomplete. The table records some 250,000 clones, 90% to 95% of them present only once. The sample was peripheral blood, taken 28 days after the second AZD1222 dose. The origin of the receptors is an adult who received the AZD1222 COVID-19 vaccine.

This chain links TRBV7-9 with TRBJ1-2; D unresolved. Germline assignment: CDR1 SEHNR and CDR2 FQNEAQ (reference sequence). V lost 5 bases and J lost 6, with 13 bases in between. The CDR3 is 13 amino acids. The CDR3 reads CASSPRPADGYTF. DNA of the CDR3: TGTGCCAGCAGCCCACGACCGGCCGATGGCTACACCTTC.

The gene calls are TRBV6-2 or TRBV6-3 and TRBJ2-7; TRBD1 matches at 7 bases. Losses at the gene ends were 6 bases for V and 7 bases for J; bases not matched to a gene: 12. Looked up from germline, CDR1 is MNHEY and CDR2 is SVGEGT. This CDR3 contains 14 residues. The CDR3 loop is CASSLNRGVGEQYF. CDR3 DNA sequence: TGTGCCAGCAGCCTCAACAGGGGTGTTGGTGAGCAGTACTTC.